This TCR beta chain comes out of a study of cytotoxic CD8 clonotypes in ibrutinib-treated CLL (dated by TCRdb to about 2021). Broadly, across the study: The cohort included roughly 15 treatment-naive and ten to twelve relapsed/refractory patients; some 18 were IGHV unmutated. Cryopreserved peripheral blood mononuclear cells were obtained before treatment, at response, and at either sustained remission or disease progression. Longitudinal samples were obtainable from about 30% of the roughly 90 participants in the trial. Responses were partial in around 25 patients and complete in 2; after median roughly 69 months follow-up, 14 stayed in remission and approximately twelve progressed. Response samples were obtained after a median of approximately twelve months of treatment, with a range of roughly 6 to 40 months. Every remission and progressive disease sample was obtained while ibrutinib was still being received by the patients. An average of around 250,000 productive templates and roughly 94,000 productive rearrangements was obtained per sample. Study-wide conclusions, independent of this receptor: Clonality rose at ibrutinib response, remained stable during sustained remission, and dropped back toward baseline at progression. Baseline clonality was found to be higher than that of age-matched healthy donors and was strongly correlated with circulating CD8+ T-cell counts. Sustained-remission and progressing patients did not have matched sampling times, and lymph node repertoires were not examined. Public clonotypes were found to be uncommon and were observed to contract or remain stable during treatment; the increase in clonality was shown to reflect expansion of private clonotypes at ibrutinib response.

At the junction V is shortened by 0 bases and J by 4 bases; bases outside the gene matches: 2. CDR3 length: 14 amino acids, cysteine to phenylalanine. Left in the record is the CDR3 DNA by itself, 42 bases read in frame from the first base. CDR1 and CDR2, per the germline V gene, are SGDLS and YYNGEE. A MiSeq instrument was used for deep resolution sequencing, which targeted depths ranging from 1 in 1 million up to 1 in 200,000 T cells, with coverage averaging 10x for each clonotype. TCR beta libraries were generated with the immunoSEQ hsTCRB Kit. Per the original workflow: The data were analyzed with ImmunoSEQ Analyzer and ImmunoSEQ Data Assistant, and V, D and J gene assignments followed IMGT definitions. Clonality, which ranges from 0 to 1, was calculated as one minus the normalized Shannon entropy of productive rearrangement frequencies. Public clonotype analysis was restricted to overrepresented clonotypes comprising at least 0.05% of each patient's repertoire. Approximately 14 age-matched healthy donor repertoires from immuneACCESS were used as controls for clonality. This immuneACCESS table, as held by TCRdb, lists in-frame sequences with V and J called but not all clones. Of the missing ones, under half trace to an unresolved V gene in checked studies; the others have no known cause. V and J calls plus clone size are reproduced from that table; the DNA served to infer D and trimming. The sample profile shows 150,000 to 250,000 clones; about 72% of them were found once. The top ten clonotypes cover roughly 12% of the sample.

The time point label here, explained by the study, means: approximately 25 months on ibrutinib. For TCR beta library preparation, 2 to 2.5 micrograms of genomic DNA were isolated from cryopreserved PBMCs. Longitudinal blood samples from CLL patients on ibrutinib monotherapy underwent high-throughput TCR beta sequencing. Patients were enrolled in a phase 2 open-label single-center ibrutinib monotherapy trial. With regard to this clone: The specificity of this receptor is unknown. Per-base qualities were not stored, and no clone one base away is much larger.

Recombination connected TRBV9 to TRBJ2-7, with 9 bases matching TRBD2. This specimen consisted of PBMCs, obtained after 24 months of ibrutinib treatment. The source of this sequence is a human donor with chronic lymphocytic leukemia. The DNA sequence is TGTGCCAGCAGCGTAGGACTAGCGGCGTACGAGCAGTACTTC. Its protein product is CASSVGLAAYEQYF. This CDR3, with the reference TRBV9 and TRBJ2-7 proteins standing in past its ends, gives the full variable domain DSGVTQTPKHLITATGQRVTLRCSPRSGDLSVYWYQQSLDQGLQFLIQYYNGEERAKGNILERFSAQQFPDLHSELNLSSLELGDSALYFCASSVGLAAYEQYFGPGTRLTVT.